This T cell receptor beta chain was recovered during a study of cytomegalovirus exposure and HLA in healthy donors. Study-wide results and caveats: In a later analysis, TCR beta V- and J-gene trimming was associated with a missense DCLRE1C variant. The study designated 150 or so TCR beta chains cytomegalovirus-associated. CMV serostatus was the only immune exposure information that was available.

This PCR relied on a set of 60 Vbeta primers and 13 Jbeta primers. Produced via immunoSEQ multiplex PCR; TCRdb's table is partial and in-frame only. The sample contains over 200,000 clones, over 65% of which appear only once. As for this clone: No antigen is known for it.

V lost 7 bases to trimming and J lost 1 base, with 10 bases between them. CDR1 is MNHEY, CDR2 SMNVEV, per germline (reference sequence). CDR3 length: 13 amino acids. The J gene is TRBJ1-1, the V gene TRBV27, with D possibly matching TRBD1 (5 bases). The sequence was obtained from a human donor in good health. Material for sequencing was PBMCs. The CDR3 region has the DNA TGTGCCAGCAAGGGGCAGGGGAACACTGAAGCTTTCTTT. This codes for CASKGQGNTEAFF.